The 19 T cell receptor beta chains presented below share a single source sample, sequenced in a study of shared clonotypes between healthy human individuals (TCRdb year 2020). Library generation was performed with the immunoSEQ multiplex PCR assay. The table was pulled from immuneACCESS by TCRdb, which kept in-frame rearrangements only. Such tables lose some clones; where checked, under half of the loss comes from unresolved V genes, and the rest has no known cause. Within this sample are approximately 98,000 clones, with about 63% of them counted one time only. The top ten clonotypes cover approximately 23% of the sample. The specimen sequenced was memory CD8+ T cells sorted from blood. The sample's cell subset or site, from its label and the paper: CD45RO+ cells pooled with CCR7-negative TemRA cells. These receptors came from a young woman in good health.

This clone was detected only once. This rearrangement joins TRBV21-1 to TRBJ1-1. TRBV21-1 is a pseudogene. The CDR3 is 13 amino acids. The CDR3 sequence is CASSRAENTEAFF. Written as DNA, the CDR3 is TGTGCCAGCAGCAGGGCGGAGAACACTGAAGCTTTCTTT.

The chain recombines TRBV9 with TRBJ2-3, with D unclear. This CDR3 comprises 13 residues. The germline V gene has CDR1 SGDLS and CDR2 YYNGEE. V gave up 0 bases and J gave up 1 base, with 3 bases separating them. DNA for the CDR3: TGTGCCAGCAGCGTAGATGGCACAGATACGCAGTATTTT. Amino acids: CASSVDGTDTQYF.

This chain uses TRBV19 with TRBJ1-2; 7 positions agree with TRBD1. Germline-derived CDR1 and CDR2 are LNHDA and SQIVND (reference sequence). This CDR3 region has 13 residues. V was clipped by 6 bases and J by 8 bases; unmatched bases: 9. In DNA form, the CDR3 reads TGTGCCAGTAGCCAAGACAGGGAGGAAGGCTACACCTTC. Translated: CASSQDREEGYTF.

The chain is built from TRBV4-2 and TRBJ2-1; tentatively, D is TRBD2 (6 bases). Germline V gives CDR1 LGHNA, CDR2 YNFKEQ. This CDR3 is built from 16 residues. V was shortened by 1 base and J by 3 bases, with 13 bases between the two germline ends. This CDR3 reads CASSQADLAFYNEQFF. CDR3 in DNA: TGTGCCAGCAGCCAAGCGGATCTAGCGTTCTACAATGAGCAGTTCTTC.

The chain links TRBV4-2 to TRBJ1-2, with D maybe TRBD1 (5 bases). This CDR3 region has 14 residues. Germline CDR1 and CDR2: LGHNA and YNFKEQ. Trimming took off 4 bases at V and 7 bases at J, with 16 bases between the two ends. CDR3 protein: CASSPGTENAGYTF. The CDR3 DNA follows: TGTGCCAGCAGCCCCGGGACGGAAAACGCTGGCTACACCTTC.

The rearrangement joins TRBV28 to TRBJ2-3; weak D call: TRBD1 (5 bases). The CDR3 extends over 18 amino acids. The germline V and J ends were trimmed by 4 bases and 2 bases, with 22 bases remaining between them. The V gene's germline CDR1 is MDHEN and CDR2 SYDVKM. The chain's CDR3 is CASSWVMSGRFLTDTQYF. The DNA of the CDR3 is TGTGCCAGCAGTTGGGTGATGTCAGGGCGGTTCCTCACAGATACGCAGTATTTT.

This sequence joins TRBV4-2 and TRBJ2-3; TRBD2 might be the D (5 bases). V dropped 5 bases and J dropped 6 bases, with 15 bases sitting between them. Germline V lookup: CDR1 LGHNA, CDR2 YNFKEQ. The CDR3 has 14 amino acids. The CDR3 DNA follows: TGTGCCAGCAGCTCCGGAGGTCTAGAGGATACGCAGTATTTT. Encoded protein: CASSSGGLEDTQYF.

The CDR3 coding sequence is TGTGCCAGCACCCTAGCGGGCACATCCTACGAGCAGTACTTC. It codes for CASTLAGTSYEQYF. This chain joins TRBV28 and TRBJ2-5; TRBD2 matches at 8 bases. The J call may be wrong; the DNA end is better matched by TRBJ2-7. Per the germline V gene, CDR1 is MDHEN and CDR2 is SYDVKM. CDR3 length equals 14 residues.

The rearrangement joins TRBV2 to TRBJ2-7, with 10 nucleotides matching TRBD1. Per germline, CDR1 SNHLY and CDR2 FYNNEI. There are 12 residues in the CDR3. J gave up 6 bases and V 6 bases, and 2 bases lay outside the gene matches. CDR3: CASRGQGSEQYF. The CDR3 bases are TGTGCCAGCAGGGGACAGGGGAGCGAGCAGTACTTC.

Of note for this clone: This same CDR3 is encoded by further DNA sequences in the sample. The CDR3: CASSIPGSNEQFF. The DNA for the CDR3 is TGTGCCAGTAGTATCCCCGGCTCCAATGAGCAGTTCTTC. The gene calls are TRBV19 and TRBJ2-1; D unresolved. The germline CDR1 and CDR2 sequences are LNHDA and SQIVND (reference sequence). V was shortened by 3 bases and J by 6 bases, with 9 bases between the two germline ends. The CDR3 covers 13 residues.

The chain has TRBV9 and TRBJ2-7, with 7 bases identical to TRBD2. Germline values: CDR1 SGDLS, CDR2 YYNGEE. This CDR3 region has 14 residues. V lost 3 bases to trimming and J lost 1 base; unmatched junction nucleotides: 4. The CDR3 sequence: CASSEGGESYEQYF. The CDR3 DNA is TGTGCCAGCAGCGAGGGAGGGGAGTCCTACGAGCAGTACTTC. Filled out from reference TRBV9 and TRBJ2-7, the complete variable domain reads DSGVTQTPKHLITATGQRVTLRCSPRSGDLSVYWYQQSLDQGLQFLIQYYNGEERAKGNILERFSAQQFPDLHSELNLSSLELGDSALYFCASSEGGESYEQYFGPGTRLTVT.

This clone was counted only a few times. The V and J genes are TRBV2 and TRBJ1-3, with 7 bases fitting TRBD1. Unmatched junction bases numbered 7, after V lost 2 bases and J lost 0 bases. The CDR3 extends over 17 amino acids. Germline values: CDR1 SNHLY, CDR2 FYNNEI. The CDR3 spells CASSESLRDSSGNTIYF. CDR3 nucleotides: TGTGCCAGCAGTGAATCTCTACGGGACAGCTCTGGAAACACCATATATTTT.

The chain employs TRBV28 and TRBJ2-7; a weak D match, TRBD2 (6 bases). This CDR3 has 15 amino acids. V lost 2 bases to trimming and J lost 3 bases, with 14 bases between them. From germline, CDR1 is MDHEN and CDR2 SYDVKM. As DNA, the CDR3 is TGTGCCAGCAGTTTAGTCATCGGGAGTTACTACGAGCAGTACTTC. It specifies CASSLVIGSYYEQYF. The full variable domain, in which reference TRBV28 and TRBJ2-7 provide the parts outside the CDR3, is DVKVTQSSRYLVKRTGEKVFLECVQDMDHENMFWYRQDPGLGLRLIYFSYDVKMKEKGDIPEGYSVSREKKERFSLILESASTNQTSMYLCASSLVIGSYYEQYFGPGTRLTVT.

CDR3 sequence (DNA): TGCAGCGTTGAAAATGGGGAGGGGGACCTCAATGAGCAGTTCTTC. It translates to CSVENGEGDLNEQFF. This chain links TRBV29-1 with TRBJ2-1; the D gene is possibly TRBD2 (7 bases). V dropped 2 bases and J dropped 6 bases, with 17 bases sitting between them. This CDR3 has 15 amino acids. The germline V gene has CDR1 SQVTM and CDR2 ANQGSEA.

This clone was seen more than once but under ten times. In the same sample, other DNA sequences code for this CDR3. The rearrangement uses TRBV5-2 and TRBJ1-5. TRBV5-2 is an annotated pseudogene. The CDR3 has 14 amino acids. The CDR3 nucleotides are TGCGCCAGCAGCCAAGTAGCGGACAGACAGCCCCAGCATTTT. Residues: CASSQVADRQPQHF.

This clone was detected ten times or more. V usage is TRBV2 and J usage is TRBJ2-7, with 12 bases lining up with TRBD1. Trimming took 4 bases from V and 4 from J; bases not matched to a gene: 14. CDR3 size: 18 residues. The germline V gene has CDR1 SNHLY and CDR2 FYNNEI. The CDR3 loop is CASSVPGQGAPSLYEQYF. CDR3 coding DNA: TGTGCCAGCAGTGTCCCGGGACAGGGGGCTCCAAGTTTGTACGAGCAGTACTTC.

The chain links TRBV5-1 to TRBJ2-7; D is tentatively TRBD1 or TRBD2 (5 bases each). Trimming pared 0 bases from V and 6 bases from J, leaving 22 bases between. The CDR3 is 17 residues long. The germline V gene encodes CDR1 SGHRS and CDR2 YFSETQ. The CDR3, as DNA: TGCGCCAGCAGCTTGGAACGGGCCAACGAATGGGACCGCGAGCAGTACTTC. Translation gives CASSLERANEWDREQYF.

This clone was observed a handful of times. The chain couples TRBV5-5 to TRBJ2-7; no clear D. V was trimmed by 2 bases and J by 2 bases, leaving 11 bases between them. The CDR3 length is 14 residues. The V gene's germline CDR1 is SGHKS and CDR2 YYEKEE (reference sequence). The CDR3 nucleotides are TGTGCCAGCAGCTTTTCTAGTACCCCCTACGAGCAGTACTTC. Translation gives CASSFSSTPYEQYF.

In the case of this clone: The same CDR3 can be traced to other DNA sequences in this sample. The gene calls are TRBV28 and TRBJ2-7, with TRBD1 identical over 8 bases. Losses at the gene ends were 8 bases for V and 1 base for J; bases not matched to a gene: 4. CDR1 and CDR2 from the germline V gene are MDHEN and SYDVKM. The CDR3 totals 13 residues. CDR3 bases: TGTGCCAGCCGGGGGACAGGTTCCTACGAGCAGTACTTC. The encoded protein is CASRGTGSYEQYF.